This T cell receptor (beta chain) was captured in a study of cytomegalovirus exposure and HLA in healthy donors. V lost 0 bases and J 4 bases, leaving 14 bases between the germline ends. The CDR3 runs 16 residues. Germline assignment: CDR1 SGHDT and CDR2 YYEEEE. The primer mix had 60 Vbeta and 13 Jbeta primers. TCRdb keeps only in-frame clones here, not all; method: immunoSEQ multiplex PCR. The data show more than 140,000 clones, around 66% seen once. The TCR sequence derives from a woman aged 25 to 45 in good health and CMV-seropositive. The chain recombines TRBV5-6 with TRBJ2-1, with D perhaps TRBD2 (5 bases). Sequenced material: PBMCs. DNA of the CDR3: TGTGCCAGCAGCTTGGTCTTAAGAACTAGTTACAATGAGCAGTTCTTC. Protein sequence: CASSLVLRTSYNEQFF.